The 22 T cell receptor beta chains reported below all come from one sample, sequenced in a study of immune cell composition in non-small cell lung cancer. Normal lung was sampled as far from the tumour as possible, at least 3 cm. Generated by immunoSEQ multiplex PCR, the TCRdb table keeps only in-frame clones and is missing some. This table has over 1,500 clones, under 75% appearing once. The sample taken for sequencing was non-adjacent lung tissue. The receptors here all came from a human donor with non-small cell lung cancer.

This chain joins TRBV19 and TRBJ1-5; TRBD1 matches at 9 bases. Germline values: CDR1 LNHDA, CDR2 SQIVND (reference sequence). The CDR3 totals 16 residues. After removal of 3 bases from V and 6 bases from J, the junction contained 9 bases not matched to a gene. CDR3 region: CASSIQGQGFAQPQHF. CDR3 sequence (DNA): TGTGCCAGTAGTATCCAGGGACAGGGATTCGCTCAGCCCCAGCATTTT.

In its sample, this clone was seen a few times. V and J are TRBV2 and TRBJ1-5; maybe TRBD1 (6 bases). Trimming pared 5 bases from V and 0 bases from J, leaving 11 bases between. Germline V CDR1 and CDR2: SNHLY, FYNNEI. The length of the CDR3 is 15 residues. CDR3 sequence (DNA): TGTGCCAGCAGTAGACAGGAACTTAGCAATCAGCCCCAGCATTTT. Residues: CASSRQELSNQPQHF.

This clone was seen only a few times. The genes are TRBV2 and TRBJ2-7, with D possibly being TRBD2 (6 bases). The germline gives CDR1 SNHLY, CDR2 FYNNEI. The germline V and J ends were trimmed by 5 bases and 0 bases, with 11 bases remaining between them. The CDR3 is made up of 14 amino acids. The CDR3 DNA is TGTGCCAGCAGTTTCATAGCGGCCTCCTACGAGCAGTACTTC. As protein: CASSFIAASYEQYF. Looking up the rest from reference TRBV2 and TRBJ2-7 gives the full variable domain: EPEVTQTPSHQVTQMGQEVILRCVPISNHLYFYWYRQILGQKVEFLVSFYNNEISEKSEIFDDQFSVERPDGSNFTLKIRSTKLEDSAMYFCASSFIAASYEQYFGPGTRLTVT.

This clone was counted only a few times. The V gene is TRBV6-1, the J gene TRBJ1-1, with D unclear. Trimming removed 6 bases from V and 1 base from J, with 9 bases in between. CDR3 length: 13 residues. Per the germline V gene, CDR1 is MNHNS and CDR2 is SASEGT. This CDR3 is CASRLHRNTEAFF. CDR3 in DNA: TGTGCCAGCAGACTACACCGGAACACTGAAGCTTTCTTT.

This sequence joins TRBV7-2 and TRBJ2-4, with D unresolved. CDR1 is SGHTA, CDR2 FQGNSA, per germline. This CDR3 is built from 15 residues. The V gene lost 5 bases and the J gene lost 0 bases, with 11 bases spanning the gap. The CDR3 here is CASSTDILAKNIQYF. The CDR3 DNA sequence: TGTGCCAGCAGCACAGATATCCTAGCCAAAAACATTCAGTACTTC. The variable domain in full, completed from reference TRBV7-2 and TRBJ2-4, reads GAGVSQSPSNKVTEKGKDVELRCDPISGHTALYWYRQSLGQGLEFLIYFQGNSAPDKSGLPSDRFSAERTGGSVSTLTIQRTQQEDSAVYLCASSTDILAKNIQYFGAGTRLSVL.

Only one count was recorded for this clone. This chain connects TRBV30 to TRBJ1-1; the D gene is possibly TRBD1 (6 bases). There are 16 residues in the CDR3. Germline CDR1 is GTSNPN and CDR2 is SVGIG (reference sequence). The V end lost 0 bases, the J end lost 8 bases, and 22 bases lay between the germline ends. CDR3 protein: CAWSVRGGLGGLEAFF. The CDR3, as DNA: TGTGCCTGGAGTGTACGGGGGGGTCTAGGGGGACTGGAAGCTTTCTTT.

The chain couples TRBV4-1 to TRBJ1-6, with 10 bases aligning to TRBD1. The CDR3 is 19 amino acids. In germline, CDR1 is MGHRA, CDR2 YSYEKL. J gave up 0 bases and V 4 bases, and 9 bases lay outside the gene matches. DNA of the CDR3: TGCGCCAGCAGCCGAACTCCGGGACAGGGGAGCTCCTATAATTCACCCCTCCACTTT. Its translation: CASSRTPGQGSSYNSPLHF.

J is TRBJ1-2 and V is TRBV7-2; 8 bases fit TRBD1. The trim removed 1 base at V and 5 bases at J, leaving 6 bases unmatched. The CDR3 totals 15 residues. From germline, CDR1 is SGHTA and CDR2 FQGNSA. The CDR3 spells CASSLDYRTGYGYTF. DNA of the CDR3: TGTGCCAGCAGCTTAGACTATAGGACAGGGTATGGCTACACCTTC.

The CDR3 DNA reads as TGTGCCAGCAGCTACAACAGGGGTTCGAACACCGGGGAGCTGTTTTTT. It specifies CASSYNRGSNTGELFF. V and J are TRBV11-2 and TRBJ2-2, with TRBD1 matching 7 bases. CDR1 SGHAT and CDR2 FQNNGV come from the germline V gene. V lost 4 bases and J lost 0; bases outside the gene matches: 5. CDR3 length: 16 amino acids.

The chain has TRBV30 and TRBJ1-5; D might be TRBD1 (6 bases). Trimming removed 0 bases from V and 6 bases from J, with 9 bases in between. Germline V gives CDR1 GTSNPN, CDR2 SVGIG (reference sequence). The CDR3 is 13 residues long. The CDR3 region has the DNA TGTGCCTGGAGTGTGGGGGCCGTTCAGCCCCAGCATTTT. Protein product: CAWSVGAVQPQHF.

The chain links TRBV30 to TRBJ1-5; D remains ambiguous. CDR3 length: 13 amino acids. Germline values: CDR1 GTSNPN, CDR2 SVGIG (reference sequence). Trimming removed 6 bases at V and 0 bases at J, with 9 bases between. This chain's CDR3 is CACREYSNQPQHF. The CDR3 DNA follows: TGTGCCTGCCGGGAATATAGCAATCAGCCCCAGCATTTT.

This sequence joins TRBV6-1 and TRBJ2-2, with 7 bases identical to TRBD2. CDR3 length equals 14 residues. The germline CDR1 and CDR2 sequences are MNHNS and SASEGT. Unmatched junction bases numbered 10, after V lost 7 bases and J lost 8 bases. CDR3 in DNA: TGTGCCAGCACTATAGGACTAGTTGGAGGGGAGCTGTTTTTT. This encodes CASTIGLVGGELFF.

CDR3 region: CASSLEQGGSYNEQFF. CDR3 DNA sequence: TGTGCCAGCAGCTTAGAGCAGGGTGGCTCCTACAATGAGCAGTTCTTC. The rearrangement joins TRBV11-3 to TRBJ2-1; perhaps TRBD1 as D (5 bases). CDR3 length equals 16 residues. Between the trimmed V and J ends, which lost 0 bases and 0 bases, there was a span of 9 bases. Germline V gene lookup returns CDR1 SGHNT and CDR2 YENEEA.

The gene calls are TRBV7-2 and TRBJ1-5, with D tentatively TRBD1 (5 bases). Trimming shortened V by 0 bases and J by 1 base, and 7 bases separated the two germline ends. This CDR3 has 15 residues. In germline, CDR1 is SGHTA, CDR2 FQGNSA. In nucleotides, the CDR3 is TGTGCCAGCAGCTTAGCAGACAGAAGCAATCAGCCCCAGCATTTT. This codes for CASSLADRSNQPQHF.

This chain uses TRBV5-4 with TRBJ1-3; unclear D gene. This CDR3 has 14 amino acids. Trimming pared 0 bases from V and 2 bases from J, leaving 6 bases between. CDR1 and CDR2 (germline): SGHNT, YYREEE (reference sequence). The CDR3 DNA is TGTGCCAGCAGCTTGGGTGACACTGGAAACACCATATATTTT. This translates into CASSLGDTGNTIYF.

This clone was counted a few times. The rearrangement uses TRBV25-1 and TRBJ2-5; 12 bases are a match to TRBD2. This CDR3 spans 15 amino acids. V trimming: 5 bases; J trimming: 4 bases; junction bases outside the gene matches: 5. Germline V CDR1 and CDR2: MGHDK, SYGVNS. The CDR3 here is CASSQSSGGAETQYF. The CDR3 region has the DNA TGTGCCAGCAGTCAATCTAGCGGGGGGGCAGAGACCCAGTACTTC.

This chain joins TRBV5-6 and TRBJ2-5; 12 bases match TRBD2. The CDR3 is 16 residues long. Germline V gene sequence: CDR1 SGHDT, CDR2 YYEEEE. J lost 2 bases, V lost 1 base, and 3 bases had no gene match. The CDR3 nucleotides are TGTGCCAGCAGCTTGACTAGCGGGGGGCTACAAGAGACCCAGTACTTC. It yields the protein CASSLTSGGLQETQYF.

V is TRBV6-1 and J is TRBJ1-5; D call uncertain. Germline V CDR1 and CDR2: MNHNS, SASEGT. This CDR3 has 15 residues. V was pared by 8 bases and J by 0 bases, with 14 bases between. As DNA, the CDR3 is TGTGCCAGCGGATTATCGCAGGATAGCAATCAGCCCCAGCATTTT. It encodes CASGLSQDSNQPQHF.

Of note for this clone: Sequence at one end of the junction differs from germline and may be a read error. The rearrangement links TRBV2 to TRBJ1-6, with a weak D call TRBD1 (6 bases). This CDR3 has 15 amino acids. The germline V gene has CDR1 SNHLY and CDR2 FYNNEI. CDR3 in amino acids: CASSEFGTRNPPLHF. DNA of the CDR3: TGTGCCAGCAGTGAATTCGGGACACGTAATCCACCCCTCCACTTT.

The chain is built from TRBV6-5 and TRBJ1-3, with 7 bases aligning to TRBD1. The CDR3 is made up of 14 amino acids. V shed 8 bases and J 2 bases; nucleotides not matched to a gene: 6. In germline, CDR1 is MNHEY, CDR2 SVGAGI. This CDR3 is CASGGTAAGNTIYF. DNA for the CDR3: TGTGCCAGCGGTGGGACAGCCGCTGGAAACACCATATATTTT.

This clone appeared once. The chain is built from TRBV7-8 and TRBJ2-1; 10 bases match TRBD2. Unmatched junction bases numbered 3, after V lost 1 base and J lost 3 bases. Germline V CDR1 and CDR2: SGHVS, FQNEAQ. The CDR3 length is 16 residues. CDR3 amino acids: CASSLESGGVYNEQFF. Written as DNA, the CDR3 is TGTGCCAGCAGCTTAGAAAGCGGGGGGGTCTACAATGAGCAGTTCTTC.

The genes are TRBV9 and TRBJ2-3, with TRBD2 matching 7 bases. Germline V gene lookup returns CDR1 SGDLS and CDR2 YYNGEE. With V trimmed by 2 bases and J by 4 bases, 1 base remained unmatched. The CDR3 extends over 13 amino acids. The CDR3 nucleotides are TGTGCCAGCAGCGTGGGGGGGGCAGATACGCAGTATTTT. Its translation: CASSVGGADTQYF.